This T cell receptor beta chain was observed in a study of T cell responses to AZD1222 COVID-19 vaccine. Study outcomes and limitations: Clonal diversity was possibly underestimated, and the donors were mostly white British, with more females.

Germline loops: CDR1 MDHEN, CDR2 SYDVKM. CDR3 size: 18 residues. V lost 5 bases and J lost 2; bases outside the gene matches: 14. Measured with immunoSEQ multiplex PCR; TCRdb has only the in-frame clones, and not every one. The record lists 150,000 or so clones, of which the ten most abundant hold 2.2%. Comments on this clone: Its specificity is not known.

The sample consisted of peripheral blood. The sequence derives from an adult in good health. V usage is TRBV28 and J usage is TRBJ2-3; 9 nucleotides line up with TRBD2. CDR3 protein: CASSPIRLAGAYTDTQYF. The CDR3 nucleotides read TGTGCCAGCAGTCCCATCCGGTTAGCGGGGGCCTACACAGATACGCAGTATTTT.